This T cell receptor beta chain was documented in a study of shared clonotypes between healthy human individuals. Study outcomes and limitations: Among donors, the sharing of clonotypes was expected to be influenced by sequencing depth.

Germline CDR1 reads SGHAT; CDR2 reads FQNNGV. The CDR3 loop spans 17 amino acids. Unmatched junction bases numbered 11, after V lost 3 bases and J lost 6 bases. Using immunoSEQ multiplex PCR, the repertoire was profiled, and TCRdb retains in-frame clones only, with some absent. The sample has about a million clones, more than 65% seen once. Regarding this clone: Antigen specificity is unknown.

Sequenced material: memory CD4+ T cells sorted from blood. Subset here: CD45RA-negative fraction. The receptor was derived from a man between 18 and 35 years old in good health. This chain uses TRBV11-2 with TRBJ2-2; 9 bases agree with TRBD1. The chain's CDR3 is CASSFWTAGQGPGELFF. The DNA of the CDR3 is TGTGCCAGCAGCTTCTGGACTGCGGGACAGGGCCCCGGGGAGCTGTTTTTT.